These 32 T cell receptor beta chains were sequenced from one sample in a study of T cell clusters in autoimmune cytopenias (dated by TCRdb to between 2017 and 2020). The data were produced on an Illumina MiSeq. To amplify TRB rearrangements, a touch-down multiplex PCR protocol was run with the TRB-A and TRB-B primer pools combined in a single tube. TCRdb reprocessed the reads, so every CDR3 protein sequence counts as one entry and DNA is not shown. This sample's listing comprises some 15,000 distinct CDR3 sequences. Of the sample, 3.6% is held by the ten largest clones. For each sample, TRB amplification used 200 to 250 ng of peripheral blood genomic DNA, equal to around 39,000 genome equivalents. The same specimen was also included in a second study, on T cell repertoires in aging, cancer and after chemotherapy.

Sequencing input: peripheral blood. The origin of the receptors is a human donor in good health.

The V and J genes are TRBV27 and TRBJ2-6; TCRdb's D call of TRBD1 is untestable without DNA. Germline CDR1 and CDR2: MNHEY and SMNVEV (reference sequence). The CDR3 is 17 amino acids. Here the CDR3 reads CASRSRQGESGANVLTF.

This chain's CDR3 is CATSDAADPTDTQYF. This chain uses TRBV24-1 with TRBJ2-3. Germline CDR1 is KGHDR and CDR2 is SFDVKD. The CDR3 is 15 residues long.

The chain links TRBV6-5 to TRBJ1-1; TCRdb names TRBD1, which stays unverified in the absence of DNA. The CDR3 is 13 residues long. Germline V gene sequence: CDR1 MNHEY, CDR2 SVGAGI. Here the CDR3 reads CASSSGQGLTAFF.

This chain joins TRBV29-1 and TRBJ1-1; there is no DNA to check the TCRdb D call of TRBD1. Germline values: CDR1 SQVTM, CDR2 ANQGSEA. CDR3 length: 13 residues. CDR3 in amino acids: CSVVDRDYTEAFF. Using reference TRBV29-1 and TRBJ1-1 for the parts outside the CDR3, the full variable domain is SAVISQKPSRDICQRGTSLTIQCQVDSQVTMMFWYRQQPGQSLTLIATANQGSEATYESGFVIDKFPISRPNLTFSTLTVSNMSPEDSSIYLCSVVDRDYTEAFFGQGTRLTVV.

V gene TRBV6-2 or TRBV6-3 combines with J gene TRBJ1-2; the TCRdb D gene call, TRBD1, has no DNA to confirm it. Germline V lookup: CDR1 MNHEY, CDR2 SVGEGT. The CDR3 is 13 amino acids. CDR3 region: CASSFTGSGGYTF.

This rearrangement joins TRBV18 to TRBJ2-1; the D gene TCRdb calls, TRBD2, cannot be checked with no DNA. Per the germline V gene, CDR1 is KGHSH and CDR2 is LQKENI. This CDR3 is built from 15 residues. CDR3 region: CASTHAGGPYNEQFF. Variable domain in full (rest from reference TRBV18 and TRBJ2-1): NAGVMQNPRHLVRRRGQEARLRCSPMKGHSHVYWYRQLPEEGLKFMVYLQKENIIDESGMPKERFSAEFPKEGPSILRIQQVVRGDSAAYFCASTHAGGPYNEQFFGPGTRLTVL.

The rearrangement links TRBV6-2 or TRBV6-3 to TRBJ2-1; TCRdb selects TRBD2, and the lack of DNA leaves this call unchecked. Germline V gene lookup returns CDR1 MNHEY and CDR2 SVGEGT. The CDR3 length is 16 residues. CDR3 residues: CASSPTTAGPYNEQFF.

The gene calls are TRBV30 and TRBJ2-1. The length of the CDR3 is 14 residues. Per the germline V gene, CDR1 is GTSNPN and CDR2 is SVGIG (reference sequence). The chain's CDR3 is CAWSHNSGRSEQFF.

The chain links TRBV30 to TRBJ2-2; TCRdb names TRBD1, which stays unverified in the absence of DNA. Looked up from germline, CDR1 is GTSNPN and CDR2 is SVGIG (reference sequence). The CDR3 has 15 amino acids. CDR3: CACPLPGLNTGELFF.

The chain combines TRBV12-3 or TRBV12-4 with TRBJ2-7. The CDR3 is made up of 14 amino acids. The CDR3 sequence is CASSLSGQPYEQYF.

V gene TRBV6-5 combines with J gene TRBJ1-5. Germline V gene data show CDR1 as MNHEY and CDR2 as SVGAGI. This CDR3 has 12 residues. The CDR3 sequence is CASSSPGRPQHF.

J is TRBJ1-5 and V is TRBV6-5; with no DNA, the TCRdb D assignment of TRBD1 cannot be verified. In germline, CDR1 is MNHEY, CDR2 SVGAGI. The CDR3 contains 16 residues. The CDR3: CASRLGGAPSNQPQHF.

This rearrangement joins TRBV6-2 or TRBV6-3 to TRBJ2-1; TCRdb's D call of TRBD2 is untestable without DNA. Germline CDR1 reads MNHEY; CDR2 reads SVGEGT. The CDR3 extends over 16 amino acids. The CDR3 sequence is CASSYSTSGSYNEQFF.

The rearrangement uses TRBV6-5 and TRBJ2-1; TCRdb proposes TRBD1, but this gene call is untestable without DNA. The germline V gene encodes CDR1 MNHEY and CDR2 SVGAGI. The CDR3 has 13 amino acids. The CDR3 is CASSYSPGNEQFF.

This chain joins TRBV11-3 and TRBJ2-3; TCRdb proposes TRBD2, but this gene call is untestable without DNA. The V gene's germline CDR1 is SGHNT and CDR2 YENEEA. This CDR3 region has 16 residues. CDR3 protein: CASSSTAGGITDTQYF.

V usage is TRBV6-6 and J usage is TRBJ2-3. The CDR3 has 11 amino acids. Germline values: CDR1 MNHNY, CDR2 SVGAGI (reference sequence). CDR3 sequence reads: CASSPSDTQYF.

Frequency places this clonotype as medium-sized (0.01 to 0.1%). This chain links TRBV6-6 with TRBJ2-1; TCRdb returns TRBD2, unconfirmable since there is no DNA. This CDR3 has 16 residues. Germline V gene data show CDR1 as MNHNY and CDR2 as SVGAGI (reference sequence). The chain's CDR3 is CASSSSTSGDYNEQFF.

This rearrangement joins TRBV27 to TRBJ2-1; the TRBD2 assignment by TCRdb is unverifiable without DNA. The CDR3 spans 16 residues. CDR1 is MNHEY and CDR2 is SMNVEV in the germline V gene (reference sequence). The CDR3 reads CASSLSLRDGGTGQFF.

This chain connects TRBV27 to TRBJ1-1; TCRdb outputs TRBD1, but without DNA this stays unchecked. The CDR3 covers 14 residues. Germline V gene data show CDR1 as MNHEY and CDR2 as SMNVEV (reference sequence). The CDR3 sequence is CASSLGRTATEAFF.

The chain employs TRBV24-1 and TRBJ1-3; TCRdb names TRBD1, which stays unverified in the absence of DNA. Germline V gene lookup returns CDR1 KGHDR and CDR2 SFDVKD. This CDR3 has 13 residues. The CDR3 spells CATSGAAGNTIYF.

The chain recombines TRBV19 with TRBJ1-6. Germline V gene data show CDR1 as LNHDA and CDR2 as SQIVND (reference sequence). This CDR3 has 13 residues. CDR3 loop: CASSGQSNSPLHF.

The rearrangement joins TRBV5-5 to TRBJ2-3; TCRdb's D call, TRBD1, is unchecked because there is no DNA. The V gene's germline CDR1 is SGHKS and CDR2 YYEKEE (reference sequence). The CDR3 is made up of 15 amino acids. The CDR3 reads CASRDRDRSTDTQYF.

The chain links TRBV20-1 to TRBJ2-1. CDR3 length: 15 residues. CDR1 is DFQATT, CDR2 SNEGSKA, per germline (reference sequence). CDR3: CSARSDALGSNEQFF.

The chain recombines TRBV5-4 with TRBJ1-1; TCRdb reports TRBD1, a call that lacks DNA to check it against. Germline lookup yields CDR1 SGHNT and CDR2 YYREEE (reference sequence). The CDR3 spans 15 residues. CDR3: CASSLESGMNTEAFF.

The rearrangement joins TRBV5-4 to TRBJ2-1; the D call from TCRdb, TRBD2, cannot be confirmed without DNA. Germline lookup yields CDR1 SGHNT and CDR2 YYREEE (reference sequence). The CDR3 totals 14 residues. The chain's CDR3 is CAAEREGSKNEQFF.

J is TRBJ1-4 and V is TRBV12-3 or TRBV12-4. The CDR3 loop spans 16 amino acids. The CDR3 region is CASSPTEVVTNEKLFF.

This chain uses TRBV5-4 with TRBJ1-1; TCRdb gives TRBD1 as the D gene, but with no DNA this cannot be confirmed. This CDR3 is 15 amino acids long. Germline loops: CDR1 SGHNT, CDR2 YYREEE (reference sequence). The CDR3 spells CASSPNFGGNTEAFF.

The rearrangement uses TRBV27 and TRBJ1-4; TCRdb selects TRBD1, and the lack of DNA leaves this call unchecked. Germline assignment: CDR1 MNHEY and CDR2 SMNVEV (reference sequence). CDR3 size: 15 residues. The CDR3 here is CASSTRGRPGEKLFF.

Considering frequency, this clonotype is medium-sized (0.01 to 0.1%). The chain couples TRBV12-3 or TRBV12-4 to TRBJ2-3. The CDR3 is 14 amino acids. CDR3 protein: CASSFFPSTDTQYF.

The rearrangement uses TRBV13 and TRBJ2-1; TCRdb's D gene call, TRBD2, goes unchecked for lack of DNA. Looked up from germline, CDR1 is PRHDT and CDR2 is FYEKMQ (reference sequence). The CDR3 covers 18 residues. The CDR3: CASSLGGWREALYNEQFF. The whole variable domain, remainder taken from reference TRBV13 and TRBJ2-1, is AAGVIQSPRHLIKEKRETATLKCYPIPRHDTVYWYQQGPGQDPQFLISFYEKMQSDKGSIPDRFSAQQFSDYHSELNMSSLELGDSALYFCASSLGGWREALYNEQFFGPGTRLTVL.

This rearrangement joins TRBV6-1 to TRBJ2-7; the D call from TCRdb, TRBD2, cannot be confirmed without DNA. CDR1 and CDR2 from the germline V gene are MNHNS and SASEGT. The CDR3 length is 15 residues. The CDR3 region is CASSDVRGASYEQYF.

The chain couples TRBV29-1 to TRBJ1-4; TCRdb's D call of TRBD1 is untestable without DNA. The germline gives CDR1 SQVTM, CDR2 ANQGSEA. The CDR3 has 15 amino acids. The CDR3 here is CSVAGQSSTNEKLFF.